The present TCR beta chain was sequenced within a study of blood T cells in healthy people across ages. A second PCR of about 7 to 12 cycles used a sample-barcoded 5' primer and a J-beta primer mix. Every sample returned 3 million or more CDR3-containing paired-end reads. TCRdb passed the 5' RACE reads through MiXCR, listing each CDR3 protein once. The table lists about 560,000 distinct CDR3 sequences, over 25% of them singletons. Between the trimmed V and J ends, which lost 0 bases and 0 bases, there was a span of 15 bases. CDR1 is DFQATT and CDR2 is SNEGSKA in the germline V gene (reference sequence). This CDR3 region has 17 residues. This clonotype was picked up one time. The same sample was also used in a study of T cells of mothers and their children. In that study: Using around 1.5 ug per 15 ul, all extracted RNA underwent cDNA synthesis. Per mother, over 8 million TCR beta CDR3 reads were obtained; per child, approximately 3.2 million.

The origin of this receptor is a boy between 2 and 10 years old in good health. The sample taken for sequencing was blood. The chain combines TRBV20-1 with TRBJ1-3; D is possibly TRBD1 (6 bases). In nucleotides, the CDR3 is TGCAGTGCTAGAGATGTGAGGGGGGGCAGCTCTGGAAACACCATATATTTT. Translating gives CSARDVRGGSSGNTIYF.